The present entry profiles one T cell receptor (beta chain) with its context. The antigen remains undetermined. The primer mix had 60 Vbeta and 13 Jbeta primers. The data were produced by immunoSEQ multiplex PCR, yet TCRdb's version contains in-frame clones alone and is incomplete. This listing includes 45,000 to 60,000 clones. Germline V lookup: CDR1 MNHEY, CDR2 SMNVEV (reference sequence). This CDR3 is built from 16 residues. J was trimmed by 6 bases and V by 5 bases; bases with no gene match: 14. The sample belongs to a study of cytomegalovirus exposure and HLA in healthy donors. Study-wide findings and caveats: Later analysis reportedly placed an Asian-associated ancestry cluster below the approximately 650-donor mean in N-insertions. Follow-up analysis later connected one missense variant in DCLRE1C with trimming of TCR beta V- and J-genes.

The sequence was obtained from a woman aged 40 to 50 in good health and CMV-seronegative. The chain combines TRBV27 with TRBJ2-7; 9 bases fit TRBD1. The sequencing sample was made of PBMCs. The chain's CDR3 is CASSGIGTGRVGEQYF. The CDR3 region has the DNA TGTGCCAGCAGTGGGATAGGGACAGGGAGGGTAGGCGAGCAGTACTTC.